A selection of T cell receptor beta chains follows, all from one sample in a study of shared clonotypes between healthy human individuals. Sequenced by immunoSEQ multiplex PCR; TCRdb stores in-frame clones only, minus some. The data hold 2 million to 2.5 million clones, with 93% observed a single time. Sequencing was performed on naive CD4+ T cells from PBMCs. The origin of the receptors is a man aged 18 to 35 in good health. Some clones in this sample may be carry-over from other donors' samples. Each CDR3 is given with its conserved first and last residue. Fields, in order: J gene, V gene, CDR3 protein.

TRBJ1-2 | TRBV7-9 | CASSPPDRVYGYTF
TRBJ2-7 | TRBV5-1 | CASSLRTGSWYEQYF
TRBJ2-1 | TRBV13 | CASSLPRTSAAWRGDEQFF
TRBJ2-3 | TRBV27 | CASSLWGRDTQYF
TRBJ1-3 | TRBV27 | CASSPHSGNTIYF
TRBJ1-5 | TRBV27 | CASSFVWGGGQPQHF
TRBJ1-1 | TRBV25-1 | CASNERGRTEAFF
TRBJ1-1 | TRBV2 | CASSLSAANTEAFF
. | TRBV9 | CASSPGYGEGYEQYF
TRBJ2-7 | TRBV6-5 | CASSTRTGVYEQYF
TRBJ2-7 | TRBV5-1 | CASSFSNEQYF
TRBJ2-1 | TRBV4-3 | CASSLLPSGSPGNEQFF
TRBJ2-7 | TRBV28 | CASSLRTSGSYEQYF
TRBJ2-1 | TRBV5-1 | CASSPGQAGEQFF
TRBJ2-2 | TRBV9 | CASSVGSSGADGELFF
TRBJ2-1 | TRBV9 | CASSVAGQTFGSNEQFF
TRBJ2-5 | TRBV2 | CASSPSGIVGETQYF
TRBJ2-2 | TRBV7-2 | CASSSGQGRTGELFF
TRBJ2-5 | TRBV10-3 | CATRGETPETQYF
TRBJ2-2 | TRBV7-9 | CASSQTLGLAGTGELFF
TRBJ2-1 | TRBV30 | CAWSPTYNEQFF
TRBJ2-3 | TRBV25-1 | CASSEYRGTGTDTQYF
TRBJ2-3 | TRBV19 | CASSTPSASDTQYF
TRBJ2-5 | TRBV5-4 | CASSLVAGSRETQYF
TRBJ1-3 | TRBV18 | CASSPPSEQTNTIYF
TRBJ2-5 | TRBV5-6 | CASSLRVRPEETQYF